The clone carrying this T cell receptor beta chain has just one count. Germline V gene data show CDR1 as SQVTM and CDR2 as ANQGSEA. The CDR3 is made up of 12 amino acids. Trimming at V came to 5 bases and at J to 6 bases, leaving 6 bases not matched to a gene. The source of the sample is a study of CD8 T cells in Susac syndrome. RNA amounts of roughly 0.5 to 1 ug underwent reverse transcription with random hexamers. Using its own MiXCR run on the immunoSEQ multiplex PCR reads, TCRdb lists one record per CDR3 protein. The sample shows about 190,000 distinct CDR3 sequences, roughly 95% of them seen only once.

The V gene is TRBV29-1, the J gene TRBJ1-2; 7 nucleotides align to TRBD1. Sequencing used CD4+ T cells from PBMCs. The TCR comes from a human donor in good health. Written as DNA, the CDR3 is TGCAGCGTTACAACAGGGGAGCATGGCTACACCTTC. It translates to CSVTTGEHGYTF.